What follows are 5 T cell receptor beta chains derived from one specimen sequenced in a study of OX40 agonist ivuxolimab in advanced cancers. Produced via immunoSEQ multiplex PCR; TCRdb's table is partial and in-frame only. The sample lists about 35,000 clones, 84% occurring once. Here the sequenced sample was CD4+ or CD8+ T cells sorted from blood, taken in a trial of the OX40 agonist ivuxolimab. Receptor source: an adult with an advanced solid tumor such as melanoma, head and neck, liver or kidney cancer.

CDR3 amino acids: CASRLYDGNTEAFF. CDR3 in DNA: TGTGCCAGCAGGCTTTACGACGGGAACACTGAAGCTTTCTTT. The V call is TRBV2, the J call TRBJ1-1; no clear D gene. Per germline, CDR1 SNHLY and CDR2 FYNNEI. Trimming took off 6 bases at V and 1 base at J, with 12 bases between the two ends. This CDR3 has 14 residues.

The table lists this clone with a count of one. CDR3 DNA sequence: TGTGCCAGCAGCTTAACAGGGTTGGCCGAGCAGTACTTC. It codes for CASSLTGLAEQYF. V and J are TRBV7-9 and TRBJ2-7; D perhaps matches TRBD1 (6 bases). The V end was cut by 2 bases, the J end by 6 bases, with 11 bases between. The CDR3 loop spans 13 amino acids. Germline CDR1 SEHNR, CDR2 FQNEAQ (reference sequence).

This chain links TRBV19 with TRBJ2-2, with a possible D match to TRBD2 (7 bases). Germline V gives CDR1 LNHDA, CDR2 SQIVND (reference sequence). V was cut by 5 bases and J by 2 bases, with 15 bases left in between. The CDR3 has 16 residues. This CDR3 reads CASSPARGGNTGELFF. CDR3 coding DNA: TGTGCCAGTAGTCCCGCAAGGGGGGGCAACACCGGGGAGCTGTTTTTT.

The chain is built from TRBV11-2 and TRBJ1-4; the D is unclear. This CDR3 has 15 amino acids. CDR1 and CDR2 (germline): SGHAT, FQNNGV. Trimming shortened V by 4 bases and J by 7 bases, and 16 bases separated the two germline ends. This CDR3 is CASSSSSGIGEKLFF. CDR3 nucleotides: TGTGCCAGCAGCTCCTCTTCGGGGATTGGTGAAAAACTGTTTTTT.

The chain couples TRBV7-6 to TRBJ1-2, with a possible D match to TRBD1 (5 bases). The CDR3 loop spans 13 amino acids. Germline CDR1 and CDR2: SGHVS and FNYEAQ. V was trimmed by 5 bases and J by 3 bases, leaving 10 bases between them. DNA for the CDR3: TGTGCCAGCAGCCCCGCGGGGGACTATGGCTACACCTTC. Translating gives CASSPAGDYGYTF. Based on the CDR3 plus reference TRBV7-6 and TRBJ1-2, the full variable domain is GAGVSQSPRYKVTKRGQDVALRCDPISGHVSLYWYRQALGQGPEFLTYFNYEAQQDKSGLPNDRFSAERPEGSISTLTIQRTEQRDSAMYRCASSPAGDYGYTFGSGTRLTVV.